Detailed here is one TCR beta chain. From the RT-PCR reads, TCRdb called clonotypes with MiXCR, one entry per CDR3 protein. The sample lists about 540,000 distinct CDR3 sequences, less than 25% seen once, with 2.8% in the top ten. Trimming stripped 4 bases from V and 5 bases from J, with 14 bases between. Germline V gives CDR1 LGHDT, CDR2 YNNKEL (reference sequence). The CDR3 sequence is 15 residues long. This entry belongs to a study of response to subunit inactivated influenza vaccine. This same sample was also part of a study on T cells expressing NK-cell markers. That report notes: TCR beta libraries carry UMIs added by 5'RACE template switching. A range of roughly 1.0-8% of CD8+ T cells consisted of dominant NKG2C+ clonotypes in about six donors.

The starting material was CD4+ T cells sorted from PBMCs, obtained 12 days after vaccination. J is TRBJ2-2 and V is TRBV3-1; weak D call: TRBD2 (6 bases). The sequence derives from a man in his forties or fifties who received an inactivated influenza vaccine. CDR3 coding DNA: TGTGCCAGCAGCCTACGGGACTGGGGAACCGGGGAGCTGTTTTTT. This codes for CASSLRDWGTGELFF.